The text below deals with one TCR beta chain. Here immunoSEQ multiplex PCR was the method, and the copy in TCRdb shows in-frame clones only, minus some. The sample has under 500,000 clones; nearly 90% are singletons. The data stem from a study of blood T cell repertoires in COVID-19. Study-level background: Acute and convalescent COVID-19 specimens originated in the United States, Italy and Spain. Nucleic acid was either cDNA or gDNA, and it came from T cells, B-cell-depleted T cells, or PBMCs.

Enrolled through a virtual design, the participants were between 18 and 89 years of age and came from under 25 US areas. Self-reported history from a screening survey and questionnaire set each donor's cohort. The TCR was taken from a woman younger than 30 with acute COVID-19. Sequenced: PBMCs or T cells enriched from blood (not recorded which).

The CDR3 loop reads CASSLKGAEETQYF. The CDR3 nucleotides read TGTGCCAGCAGTTTAAAGGGGGCGGAAGAGACCCAGTACTTC. V and J are TRBV27 and TRBJ2-5; TRBD1 matches at 7 bases. Germline V CDR1 and CDR2: MNHEY, SMNVEV (reference sequence). The trim removed 2 bases at V and 3 bases at J, leaving 3 bases unmatched. The CDR3 sequence is 14 residues long.